This T cell receptor (beta chain) came from a study of T cell repertoires in cytomegalovirus infection. To note about this clonotype: Its antigen is not known.

The CDR3 consists of 19 residues. V lost 2 bases, J lost 1 base, and 12 bases stayed unmatched. Per germline, CDR1 SGHTA and CDR2 FQGNSA. In TCRdb, the reads were re-called with MiXCR into one record per CDR3 protein. The table lists more than 250,000 distinct CDR3 sequences, around a quarter of them singletons. Here the sequenced sample was cultured PBMCs, taken from culture after CMV antigen stimulation. The receptor's source is a human donor in good health (CMV status not recorded). Some clones in this sample may be carry-over from other donors' samples. The chain couples TRBV7-2 to TRBJ2-7, with 12 bases fitting TRBD2. The CDR3 spells CASSLPTSGRGPRSYEQYF. The CDR3 DNA follows: TGTGCCAGCAGCTTACCGACTAGCGGGAGAGGCCCCAGGTCCTACGAGCAGTACTTC.